The rows below give T cell receptor beta chains drawn from one sample of a study of CD8 T cells in ankylosing spondylitis. TCRdb reprocessed the 5' RACE reads via MiXCR and lists one record per CDR3 protein. The profile shows 270,000 or so distinct CDR3 sequences, 18% of them singletons. The sequencing input was blood, either unsorted or a sorted T cell fraction (not recorded which). The receptors originated from a male donor with ankylosing spondylitis or in good health (not recorded which). Each CDR3 is given with its conserved first and last residue. The D gene is left open where the match is weak. Clone size is given for some rows only: seen once, a few or many times, or a class if the clone is expanded.

V gene: TRBV7-9
clone size: many
J gene: TRBJ1-2
D gene: TRBD1
CDR3 protein: CASSSRQGPLDYGYTF
CDR3 DNA: TGTGCCAGCAGCTCCCGACAGGGCCCCCTGGACTATGGCTACACCTTC

V gene: TRBV5-3
clone size: many
J gene: TRBJ2-1
D gene: TRBD1
CDR3 protein: CALPLPRDRGDNEQFF
CDR3 DNA: TGTGCCCTTCCCTTGCCCCGGGACAGGGGAGACAATGAGCAGTTCTTC

V gene: TRBV5-6
clone size: .
J gene: TRBJ2-3
D gene: TRBD1
CDR3 protein: CASSPTGDGTDTQYF
CDR3 DNA: TGTGCCAGCAGCCCCACAGGGGATGGGACAGATACGCAGTATTTT

V gene: TRBV29-1
clone size: few
J gene: TRBJ1-4
D gene: .
CDR3 protein: CSVVGSGPATNEKLFF
CDR3 DNA: TGCAGCGTCGTGGGCTCAGGGCCGGCAACTAATGAAAAACTGTTTTTT

V gene: TRBV12-3/TRBV12-4
clone size: few
J gene: TRBJ1-2
D gene: .
CDR3 protein: CASSFEEIHYGYTF
CDR3 DNA: TGTGCCAGCAGTTTTGAGGAAATCCACTATGGCTACACCTTC

V gene: TRBV20-1
clone size: .
J gene: TRBJ2-7
D gene: TRBD1
CDR3 protein: CSARGGQGLDEQYF
CDR3 DNA: TGCAGTGCGAGGGGAGGACAGGGGCTGGACGAGCAGTACTTC

V gene: TRBV4-1
clone size: .
J gene: TRBJ1-2
D gene: TRBD1
CDR3 protein: CASSQAGDSILYGYTF
CDR3 DNA: TGCGCCAGCAGCCAGGCCGGGGACAGCATCCTCTATGGCTACACCTTC

V gene: TRBV12-3/TRBV12-4
clone size: .
J gene: TRBJ2-2
D gene: .
CDR3 protein: CASSPHILAVNTGELFF
CDR3 DNA: TGTGCCAGCAGTCCCCACATTCTGGCAGTCAACACCGGGGAGCTGTTTTTT

V gene: TRBV6-1
clone size: many
J gene: TRBJ2-3
D gene: TRBD1
CDR3 protein: CASSPLDRGRGDTQYF
CDR3 DNA: TGTGCCAGCAGTCCTTTAGACAGGGGGCGTGGAGATACGCAGTATTTT

V gene: TRBV4-2
clone size: .
J gene: TRBJ1-2
D gene: .
CDR3 protein: CASSQDLGGYGYTF
CDR3 DNA: TGTGCCAGCAGCCAAGATCTAGGGGGCTATGGCTACACCTTC

V gene: TRBV15
clone size: .
J gene: TRBJ2-2
D gene: .
CDR3 protein: CATSTIDTGELFF
CDR3 DNA: TGTGCCACCAGCACGATAGACACCGGGGAGCTGTTTTTT

V gene: TRBV13
clone size: .
J gene: TRBJ1-6
D gene: .
CDR3 protein: CASSQGGGLRAWDSPLHF
CDR3 DNA: TGTGCCAGCAGCCAAGGGGGGGGCCTACGAGCTTGGGATTCACCCCTCCACTTT

V gene: TRBV6-4
clone size: many
J gene: TRBJ2-2
D gene: .
CDR3 protein: CASSNRAETGELFF
CDR3 DNA: TGTGCCAGCAGTAACAGGGCAGAAACCGGGGAGCTGTTTTTT

V gene: TRBV11-2
clone size: few
J gene: TRBJ2-6
D gene: TRBD1
CDR3 protein: CASSLDPGTGDPGANVLTF
CDR3 DNA: TGTGCCAGCAGCTTAGATCCTGGGACAGGGGATCCTGGGGCCAACGTCCTGACTTTC

V gene: TRBV5-5
clone size: .
J gene: TRBJ2-7
D gene: .
CDR3 protein: CASSNRVSYEQYF
CDR3 DNA: TGTGCCAGCAGTAACAGGGTCTCCTACGAGCAGTACTTC

V gene: TRBV7-2
clone size: few
J gene: TRBJ2-1
D gene: .
CDR3 protein: CASSMITNEQFF
CDR3 DNA: TGTGCCAGCAGCATGATTACTAATGAGCAGTTCTTC

V gene: TRBV5-1
clone size: few
J gene: TRBJ2-1
D gene: .
CDR3 protein: CASSPNSFESSYNEQFF
CDR3 DNA: TGCGCCAGCAGCCCCAACTCTTTCGAAAGCTCCTACAATGAGCAGTTCTTC

V gene: TRBV29-1
clone size: few
J gene: TRBJ2-1
D gene: TRBD2
CDR3 protein: CSVQTSGSSYNEQFF
CDR3 DNA: TGCAGCGTCCAGACTAGCGGGAGCTCCTACAATGAGCAGTTCTTC

V gene: TRBV29-1
clone size: few
J gene: TRBJ2-1
D gene: .
CDR3 protein: CSVRALGYNEQFF
CDR3 DNA: TGCAGCGTGCGGGCGCTTGGGTACAATGAGCAGTTCTTC

V gene: TRBV7-9
clone size: .
J gene: TRBJ2-1
D gene: .
CDR3 protein: CASSFLDLEQFF
CDR3 DNA: TGTGCCAGCAGCTTCTTGGACCTCGAGCAGTTCTTC

V gene: TRBV27
clone size: many
J gene: TRBJ2-1
D gene: .
CDR3 protein: CASSLLSRRHEQFF
CDR3 DNA: TGTGCCAGCAGTTTATTGTCCAGGAGGCATGAGCAGTTCTTC

V gene: TRBV6-1
clone size: few
J gene: TRBJ2-7
D gene: TRBD1
CDR3 protein: CASSTWDSPYEQYF
CDR3 DNA: TGTGCCAGCAGCACTTGGGACAGTCCCTACGAGCAGTACTTC

V gene: TRBV18
clone size: many
J gene: TRBJ2-2
D gene: .
CDR3 protein: CASSKEQNTGELFF
CDR3 DNA: TGTGCCAGCTCAAAGGAACAGAACACCGGGGAGCTGTTTTTT

V gene: TRBV12-3/TRBV12-4
clone size: .
J gene: TRBJ1-2
D gene: .
CDR3 protein: CASSLGLAGVFGYTF
CDR3 DNA: TGTGCCAGCAGTTTAGGTTTGGCAGGGGTCTTTGGCTACACCTTC

V gene: TRBV10-3
clone size: .
J gene: TRBJ2-1
D gene: TRBD2
CDR3 protein: CAIISSGEQFF
CDR3 DNA: TGTGCCATCATTTCTAGCGGGGAGCAGTTCTTC

V gene: TRBV25-1
clone size: .
J gene: TRBJ1-1
D gene: .
CDR3 protein: CASSTPRATFF
CDR3 DNA: TGTGCCAGCAGTACCCCACGAGCAACTTTCTTT

V gene: TRBV5-6
clone size: few
J gene: TRBJ2-2
D gene: .
CDR3 protein: CASSLPAAGANTGELFF
CDR3 DNA: TGTGCCAGCAGCCTTCCGGCGGCGGGGGCTAACACCGGGGAGCTGTTTTTT

V gene: TRBV27
clone size: few
J gene: TRBJ2-7
D gene: TRBD2
CDR3 protein: CASSETSGLSYEQYF
CDR3 DNA: TGTGCCAGCAGTGAGACTAGCGGCCTATCCTACGAGCAGTACTTC

V gene: TRBV29-1
clone size: .
J gene: TRBJ2-2
D gene: TRBD2
CDR3 protein: CSVVAGALGELFF
CDR3 DNA: TGCAGCGTTGTTGCGGGAGCGCTCGGGGAGCTGTTTTTT

V gene: TRBV6-2/TRBV6-3
clone size: many
J gene: TRBJ2-6
D gene: .
CDR3 protein: CASSYGTGANVLTF
CDR3 DNA: TGTGCCAGCAGTTACGGCACTGGGGCCAACGTCCTGACTTTC

V gene: TRBV10-3
clone size: .
J gene: TRBJ2-1
D gene: TRBD2
CDR3 protein: CAISEPSGSSYNEQFF
CDR3 DNA: TGTGCCATCAGTGAGCCGAGCGGGAGTTCCTACAATGAGCAGTTCTTC

V gene: TRBV7-2
clone size: .
J gene: TRBJ1-1
D gene: .
CDR3 protein: CASSLAPAPRDTEAFF
CDR3 DNA: TGTGCCAGCAGCTTAGCCCCGGCCCCGCGCGACACTGAAGCTTTCTTT

V gene: TRBV29-1
clone size: .
J gene: TRBJ2-3
D gene: .
CDR3 protein: CSVEGTNPRESTDTQYF
CDR3 DNA: TGCAGCGTTGAGGGCACGAACCCTCGAGAGAGCACAGATACGCAGTATTTT

V gene: TRBV12-3/TRBV12-4
clone size: many
J gene: TRBJ2-7
D gene: .
CDR3 protein: CASSLSSSYEQYF
CDR3 DNA: TGTGCCAGCAGTCTCTCATCTTCCTACGAGCAGTACTTC

V gene: TRBV7-9
clone size: .
J gene: TRBJ2-1
D gene: TRBD2
CDR3 protein: CASSYGRAPQWEQFF
CDR3 DNA: TGTGCCAGCAGCTACGGGAGGGCCCCGCAATGGGAGCAGTTCTTC

V gene: TRBV11-2
clone size: many
J gene: TRBJ2-1
D gene: TRBD2
CDR3 protein: CASSTSGSSYNEQFF
CDR3 DNA: TGTGCCAGCAGCACTAGCGGGAGCTCCTACAATGAGCAGTTCTTC

V gene: TRBV6-2/TRBV6-3
clone size: .
J gene: TRBJ2-7
D gene: .
CDR3 protein: CASSPYDYEQYF
CDR3 DNA: TGTGCCAGCAGCCCCTACGACTACGAGCAGTACTTC